This T cell receptor (beta chain) emerged from a study of blood T cell repertoires in COVID-19. The wider study: Sites in the United States, Italy and Spain provided acute and convalescent COVID-19 samples. From T cells, B-cell-depleted T cells, or PBMCs came the material, which was cDNA or gDNA.

This clone has just one count. Per germline, CDR1 LGHNA and CDR2 YSLEER. V was clipped by 6 bases and J by 1 base, with 9 bases between them. The CDR3 contains 14 residues. Original analysis: Amplification of reference gene primers provided the estimated nucleated cell counts. Profiling relied on immunoSEQ multiplex PCR, and the TCRdb table lists in-frame clones only, not all of them. That table supplies the V and J calls and clone size; D and trimming were determined from the DNA. The profile covers about 97,000 clones, with around 85% appearing a single time and more than 1.5% taken by the ten largest.

V and J are TRBV4-3 and TRBJ2-2; perhaps TRBD2 as D (6 bases). This sequence originates from an older woman with active or convalescent COVID-19. Sequencing was done on a sample of peripheral blood. CDR3 in DNA: TGCGCCAGCAGACCTAGCGAGAACACCGGGGAGCTGTTTTTT. Amino acids: CASRPSENTGELFF.